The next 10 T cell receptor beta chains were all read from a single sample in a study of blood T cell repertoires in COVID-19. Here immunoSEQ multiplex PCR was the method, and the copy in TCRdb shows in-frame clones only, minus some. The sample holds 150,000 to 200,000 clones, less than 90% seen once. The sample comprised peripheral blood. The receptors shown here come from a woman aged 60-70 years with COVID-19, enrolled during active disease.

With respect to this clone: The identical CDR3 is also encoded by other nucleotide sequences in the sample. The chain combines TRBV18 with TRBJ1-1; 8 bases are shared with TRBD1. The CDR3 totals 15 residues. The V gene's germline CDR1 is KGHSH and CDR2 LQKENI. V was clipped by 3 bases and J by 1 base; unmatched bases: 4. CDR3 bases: TGTGCCAGCTCACCCGGACAGGGTGCGAACACTGAAGCTTTCTTT. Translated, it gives CASSPGQGANTEAFF.

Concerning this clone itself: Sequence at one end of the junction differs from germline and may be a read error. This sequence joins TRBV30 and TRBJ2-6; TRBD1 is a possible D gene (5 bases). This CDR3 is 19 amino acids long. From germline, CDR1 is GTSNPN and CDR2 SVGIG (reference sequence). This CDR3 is CAWSLSRFLLGAGVNVLTF. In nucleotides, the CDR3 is TGTGCCTGGAGCCTAAGCCGTTTTCTTTTAGGGGCTGGGGTCAACGTCCTGACTTTC.

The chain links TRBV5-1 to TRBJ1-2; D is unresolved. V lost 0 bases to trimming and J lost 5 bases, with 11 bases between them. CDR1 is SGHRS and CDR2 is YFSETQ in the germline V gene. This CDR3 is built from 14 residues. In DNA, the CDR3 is TGCGCCAGCAGCTTGGATCAACAGATTTATGGCTACACCTTC. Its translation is CASSLDQQIYGYTF. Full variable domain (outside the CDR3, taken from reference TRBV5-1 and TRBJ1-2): KAGVTQTPRYLIKTRGQQVTLSCSPISGHRSVSWYQQTPGQGLQFLFEYFSETQRNKGNFPGRFSGRQFSNSRSEMNVSTLELGDSALYLCASSLDQQIYGYTFGSGTRLTVV.

The DNA of the CDR3 is TGTGCCATCAGTGTTGAGGTAGGCTATAGCAATCAGCCCCAGCATTTT. It specifies CAISVEVGYSNQPQHF. This rearrangement joins TRBV10-3 to TRBJ1-5, with no clear D. Germline CDR1 ENHRY, CDR2 SYGVKD. The V and J ends lost 4 bases and 0 bases respectively, with 13 bases between them. This CDR3 has 16 residues.

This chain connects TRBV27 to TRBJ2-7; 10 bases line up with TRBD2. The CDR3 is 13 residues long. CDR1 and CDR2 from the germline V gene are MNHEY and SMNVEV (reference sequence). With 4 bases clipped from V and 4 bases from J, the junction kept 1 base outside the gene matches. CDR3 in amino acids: CASSSTSGYEQYF. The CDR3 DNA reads TGTGCCAGCAGTTCGACTAGCGGGTACGAGCAGTACTTC.

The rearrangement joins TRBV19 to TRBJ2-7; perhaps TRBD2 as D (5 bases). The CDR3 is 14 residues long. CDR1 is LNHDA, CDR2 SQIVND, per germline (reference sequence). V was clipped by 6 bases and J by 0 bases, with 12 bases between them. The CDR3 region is CASSLARSSYEQYF. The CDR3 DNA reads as TGTGCCAGTAGCCTAGCCCGGAGCTCCTACGAGCAGTACTTC.

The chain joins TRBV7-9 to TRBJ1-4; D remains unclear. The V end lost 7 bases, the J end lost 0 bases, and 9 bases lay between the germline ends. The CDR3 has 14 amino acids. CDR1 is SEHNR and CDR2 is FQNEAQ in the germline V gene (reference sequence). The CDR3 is CASIPRATNEKLFF. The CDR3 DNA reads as TGTGCCAGCATCCCACGAGCAACTAATGAAAAACTGTTTTTT.

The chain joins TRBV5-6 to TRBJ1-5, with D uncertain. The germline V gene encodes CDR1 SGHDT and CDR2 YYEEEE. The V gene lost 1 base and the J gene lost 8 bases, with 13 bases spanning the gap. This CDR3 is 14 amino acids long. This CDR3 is CASSLWYDREPQHF. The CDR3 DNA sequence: TGTGCCAGCAGCTTGTGGTATGATCGGGAGCCCCAGCATTTT.

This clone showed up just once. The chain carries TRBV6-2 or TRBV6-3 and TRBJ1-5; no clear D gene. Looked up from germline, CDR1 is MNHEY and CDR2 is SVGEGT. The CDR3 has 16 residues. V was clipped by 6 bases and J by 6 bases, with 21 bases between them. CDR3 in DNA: TGTGCCAGCAGCCCATCAGCGCGAGGTGGGAGTCAGCCCCAGCATTTT. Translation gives CASSPSARGGSQPQHF.

CDR3 protein: CASSSPGQGKAQHF. CDR3 nucleotides: TGTGCCAGCAGTTCCCCGGGACAGGGGAAGGCCCAGCATTTT. The V and J genes are TRBV28 and TRBJ1-5; 10 positions agree with TRBD1. V shed 4 bases, J shed 11 bases, and the junction held 8 bases outside the gene matches. The CDR3 sequence is 14 residues long. The germline gives CDR1 MDHEN, CDR2 SYDVKM.